This is a list of T cell receptor beta chains from one sample in a study of blood T cell repertoires in COVID-19. Clones were read by immunoSEQ multiplex PCR, and TCRdb kept only the in-frame ones, dropping some. The sample contains approximately 270,000 clones, about 91% of which appear only once. Sequencing was performed on PBMCs or T cells enriched from blood (not recorded which). Receptor source: a man between 40 and 49 years old who had been exposed to COVID-19. The CDR3 runs from the conserved cysteine through the conserved F or W. Clone size is stated in some rows and not others, as once, few, many or a class when expanded.

clone size | J gene | V gene | CDR3 protein
NA | TRBJ1-1 | TRBV7-2 | CASSLDRAQMNTEAFF
NA | TRBJ2-3 | TRBV11-2 | CASSQPGQLRDTQYF
once | TRBJ2-3 | TRBV5-1 | CASSLAGGDTQYF
NA | TRBJ2-1 | TRBV6-2/TRBV6-3 | CASSYSIRARLAGYNEQFF
NA | TRBJ1-3 | TRBV5-5 | CASSTSASRSGNTIYF
NA | TRBJ2-7 | TRBV12-3/TRBV12-4 | CASSFSGYYEQYF
NA | TRBJ2-1 | TRBV10-3 | CAISDGGRASYNEQFF
NA | TRBJ2-1 | TRBV5-4 | CASSFSDNEQFF
NA | TRBJ2-3 | TRBV4-3 | CASSQDPGLAGDTQYF
NA | TRBJ2-1 | TRBV4-3 | CASSQERGTTAGEQFF
few | TRBJ1-1 | TRBV19 | CAISRSLNTEAFF
NA | TRBJ1-2 | TRBV30 | CAWSFTAGLNYGYTF
NA | TRBJ1-1 | TRBV27 | CASQQGLNTEAFF
NA | TRBJ1-1 | TRBV4-1 | CASSQEVLRGRMNTEAFF
NA | TRBJ2-7 | TRBV3-1/TRBV3-2 | CASSQVVGVPSYEQYF
NA | TRBJ2-7 | TRBV19 | CARPSGGASGGSYEQYF
few | TRBJ2-7 | TRBV28 | CASSFRVGTGDYEQYF
NA | TRBJ1-1 | TRBV5-1 | CASREQGVQSYTEAFF
once | TRBJ2-2 | TRBV19 | CASSKTGGNTGELFF
NA | TRBJ2-1 | TRBV6-5 | CASRLAGGTYNEQFF
NA | TRBJ1-6 | TRBV28 | CASSFGRGSYNSPLHF
NA | TRBJ1-1 | TRBV28 | CASKTGTGVGTEAFF
NA | TRBJ2-5 | TRBV7-3 | CASSQQGGKETQYF
NA | TRBJ1-4 | TRBV19 | CASSPRGMKKLFF
NA | TRBJ2-7 | TRBV11-2 | CASSRGTASYEQYF
NA | TRBJ1-2 | TRBV19 | CASCQGTVGGYTF
NA | TRBJ2-7 | TRBV18 | CASSPQAGGPSEQYF
NA | TRBJ2-5 | TRBV4-3 | CASSQGPGSGTQETQYF
NA | TRBJ1-1 | TRBV15 | CAAKQGARRENTEAFF
NA | TRBJ1-5 | TRBV4-1 | CASSQGSARGKQPQHF
NA | TRBJ2-7 | TRBV2 | CASSNREGHEQYF
NA | TRBJ1-3 | TRBV5-1 | CASRTGENSGNTIYF
NA | TRBJ2-2 | TRBV9 | CASSVGQGGAGELFF
NA | TRBJ2-5 | TRBV11-2 | CASSLGTSLFEETQYF
NA | TRBJ1-1 | TRBV6-5 | CASSYRQGPTEAFF
NA | TRBJ1-2 | TRBV3-1/TRBV3-2 | CASSQVGGDHGYTF
NA | TRBJ2-7 | TRBV7-2 | CASGRQSGADEQYF
NA | TRBJ1-3 | TRBV2 | CASRDDINSGNTIYF
NA | TRBJ2-7 | TRBV7-9 | CASSFGHADEQYF
NA | TRBJ2-1 | TRBV5-1 | CASNGASGRAYNEQFF
once | TRBJ1-1 | TRBV28 | CASSAGTALRAEAFF
NA | TRBJ1-5 | TRBV5-1 | CASKMPSRGSGRNQPQHF
NA | TRBJ1-1 | TRBV5-4 | CASSLVGGLGRGDTEAFF
NA | TRBJ2-3 | TRBV3-1/TRBV3-2 | CASSQDGHATDTQYF
once | TRBJ2-7 | TRBV27 | CASSYKQGSSRNEQYF
NA | TRBJ2-2 | TRBV4-1 | CASSQGQRNTGELFF
NA | TRBJ1-5 | TRBV11-2 | CASSLMRNQPQHF
NA | TRBJ2-5 | TRBV27 | CASSKPGTGKKGTQYF
once | TRBJ2-5 | TRBV2 | CASSVLRQETQYF
NA | TRBJ1-3 | TRBV4-2 | CASSQTGGSGNTIYF